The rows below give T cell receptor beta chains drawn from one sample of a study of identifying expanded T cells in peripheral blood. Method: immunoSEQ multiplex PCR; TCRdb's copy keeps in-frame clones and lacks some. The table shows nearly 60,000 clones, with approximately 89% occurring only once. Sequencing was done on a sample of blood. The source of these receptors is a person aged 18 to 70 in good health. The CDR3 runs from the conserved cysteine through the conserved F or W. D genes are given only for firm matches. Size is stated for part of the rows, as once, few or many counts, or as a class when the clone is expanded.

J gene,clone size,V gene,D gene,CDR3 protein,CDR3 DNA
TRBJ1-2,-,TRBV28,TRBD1,CASSTTGGNYGYTF,TGTGCCAGCAGTACGACAGGGGGCAACTATGGCTACACCTTC
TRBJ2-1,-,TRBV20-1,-,CSARRLNEQFF,TGCAGTGCCCGCCGCCTCAATGAGCAGTTCTTC
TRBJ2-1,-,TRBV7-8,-,CASGSQPRLGNEQFF,TGTGCCAGCGGGTCTCAACCTCGACTCGGGAATGAGCAGTTCTTC
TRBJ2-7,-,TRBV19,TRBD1,CASSSLGQFIGEQYF,TGTGCCAGTAGTTCCTTGGGACAGTTTATTGGCGAGCAGTACTTC
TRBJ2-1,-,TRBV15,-,CATSRAFLEEQFF,TGTGCCACCAGCAGAGCATTTTTGGAAGAGCAGTTCTTC
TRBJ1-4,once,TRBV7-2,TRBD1,CASSRQTGAGEKLFF,TGTGCCAGCAGCCGCCAGACAGGGGCAGGCGAAAAACTGTTTTTT
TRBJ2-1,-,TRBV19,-,CASSRRVKFGSGINEQFF,TGTGCCAGTAGTAGAAGGGTTAAGTTTGGCTCCGGGATTAATGAGCAGTTCTTC
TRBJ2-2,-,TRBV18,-,CASSPARVDTGELFF,TGTGCCAGCTCACCGGCCAGGGTAGACACCGGGGAGCTGTTTTTT
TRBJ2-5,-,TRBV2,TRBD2,CASLGTSGSQETQYF,TGTGCCAGCTTGGGGACTAGCGGATCCCAAGAGACCCAGTACTTC
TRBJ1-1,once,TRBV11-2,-,CASRFSMNTEAFF,TGTGCCAGCAGGTTTAGCATGAACACTGAAGCTTTCTTT
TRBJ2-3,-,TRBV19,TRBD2,CASSMTSGNTDTQYF,TGTGCCAGTAGTATGACTAGCGGGAACACAGATACGCAGTATTTT
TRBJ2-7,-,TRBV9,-,CASSPYRDPMNEQYF,TGTGCCAGCAGCCCGTACAGGGACCCTATGAACGAGCAGTACTTC
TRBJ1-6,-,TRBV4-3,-,CASSQGQGSNSPLHF,TGCGCCAGCAGCCAAGGCCAGGGGAGTAATTCACCCCTCCACTTT
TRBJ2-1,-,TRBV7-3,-,CASSFGVSGSYNEQFF,TGTGCCAGCAGCTTCGGGGTCTCGGGCTCCTACAATGAGCAGTTCTTC
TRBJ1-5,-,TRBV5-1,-,CASSPLGNQPQHF,TGCGCCAGCAGCCCCTTGGGGAATCAGCCCCAGCATTTT
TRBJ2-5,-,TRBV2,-,CASSDIQTQYF,TGTGCCAGCAGTGATATACAGACCCAGTACTTC
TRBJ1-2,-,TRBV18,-,CASSPPGTRGYTF,TGTGCCAGCTCACCTCCAGGGACCAGGGGCTACACCTTC
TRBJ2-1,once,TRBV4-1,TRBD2,CASSQVLRTSGANEQFF,TGCGCCAGCAGCCAAGTCCTACGGACTAGCGGGGCGAATGAGCAGTTCTTC
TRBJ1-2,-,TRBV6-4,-,CASSEGGYGYTF,TGTGCCAGCAGTGAGGGGGGGTATGGCTACACCTTC
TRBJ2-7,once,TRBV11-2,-,CASSSRQVSYEQYF,TGTGCCAGCAGCTCCCGACAGGTCTCCTACGAGCAGTACTTC
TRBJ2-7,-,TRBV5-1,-,CASSLLGLNLYEQYF,TGCGCCAGCAGCTTGCTGGGACTGAATCTCTACGAGCAGTACTTC
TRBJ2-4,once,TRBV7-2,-,CASSLVSRQTGSIQYF,TGTGCCAGCAGCTTAGTCTCGCGGCAGACAGGCAGTATTCAGTACTTC
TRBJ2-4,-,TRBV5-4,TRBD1,CASSDRDRNKNIQYF,TGTGCCAGCAGCGACCGGGACAGAAACAAAAACATTCAGTACTTC
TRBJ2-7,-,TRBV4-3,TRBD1,CASSQQPGQGDYEQYF,TGCGCCAGCAGCCAACAACCGGGACAGGGCGATTACGAGCAGTACTTC
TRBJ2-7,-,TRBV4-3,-,CASSQDRGAGSYEQYF,TGCGCCAGCAGCCAAGATCGAGGCGCGGGGTCCTACGAGCAGTACTTC
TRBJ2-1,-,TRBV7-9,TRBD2,CASSLGLAVGDEQFF,TGTGCCAGCAGCTTGGGCCTAGCGGTCGGGGATGAGCAGTTCTTC
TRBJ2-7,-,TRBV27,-,CASGSGTHFGEQYF,TGTGCCAGCGGAAGCGGAACCCACTTTGGAGAGCAGTACTTC
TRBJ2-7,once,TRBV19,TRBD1,CASSIGRGLSYEQYF,TGTGCCAGTAGTATAGGCAGGGGGTTATCCTACGAGCAGTACTTC
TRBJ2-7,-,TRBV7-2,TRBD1,CASSIQGASDYEQYF,TGTGCCAGCAGCATACAGGGGGCATCGGACTACGAGCAGTACTTC